This T cell receptor (beta chain) stems from a study of Graves' ophthalmopathy and Graves' hyperthyroidism. General study points: Stable hyperthyroidism and ophthalmopathy were told apart by a 13-signature model, which achieved just over 85% sensitivity and 81.08% specificity.

On this clonotype itself: No antigen is known for it.

Scientists amplified the TCR beta CDR3 regions from RNA transcripts. Second-round multiplex PCR followed a first-round RT-PCR using HTBI primers. TCRdb itself ran the multiplex PCR reads through MiXCR, one entry per CDR3 protein. The sample holds 240,000 or so distinct CDR3 sequences, around 50% seen once. The CDR3 loop spans 17 amino acids. Germline CDR1 LGHDT, CDR2 YNNKEL (reference sequence). V lost 0 bases and J lost 4, with 13 bases in between. In donors with ophthalmopathy, activity was moderate-to-severe, with CAS ≥3, NOSPECS ≥4 and duration under 3 months. The chain joins TRBV3-1 to TRBJ1-6, with D unclear. The sample taken for sequencing was peripheral blood. The TCR originated in an adult man with Graves' ophthalmopathy. CDR3: CASSQDALVEYNSPLHF. The CDR3 DNA is TGTGCCAGCAGCCAAGATGCGCTGGTGGAGTATAATTCACCCCTCCACTTT.